This TCR beta chain originates from a study of technical replicates of blood from a handful of donors (TCRdb year 2017). Of note for this clone: This receptor's antigen is unknown. Base-call qualities are not available, and no considerably larger clone is one nucleotide away.

Libraries were prepared through the immunoSEQ multiplex PCR assay. The immuneACCESS repertoire file appears here via TCRdb, limited to in-frame rearrangements. These files lack a portion of the clones; in checked studies, under half of the deficit traces to unresolved V genes, and the cause of the others is not known. The sample records some 77,000 clones, 80% to 90% of which are singletons. Roughly 4.8% of the sample is held by the ten biggest clonotypes. The CDR3 has 11 amino acids, counting the end cysteine and phenylalanine. Only the CDR3 DNA stays, 33 bases, in frame from base 1. CDR1 and CDR2, per the germline V gene, are SGHTA and FQGTGA. V and J lose 5 bases and 9 bases, and a span of 8 bases separates them.

The sequence came from a human donor in good health. Some clones in this sample may be carry-over from other donors' samples. The sample comprised PBMCs. The rearrangement combines TRBV7-3 with TRBJ2-1; no D segment can be confidently identified. The nucleotide sequence is given as TGTGCCAGCAGCACCGGCGGTGAGCAGTTCTTC. It codes for CASSTGGEQFF. Supplemented by the reference TRBV7-3 and TRBJ2-1 proteins around the CDR3, the complete variable domain is GAGVSQTPSNKVTEKGKYVELRCDPISGHTALYWYRQSLGQGPEFLIYFQGTGAADDSGLPNDRFFAVRPEGSVSTLKIQRTERGDSAVYLCASSTGGEQFFGPGTRLTVL.